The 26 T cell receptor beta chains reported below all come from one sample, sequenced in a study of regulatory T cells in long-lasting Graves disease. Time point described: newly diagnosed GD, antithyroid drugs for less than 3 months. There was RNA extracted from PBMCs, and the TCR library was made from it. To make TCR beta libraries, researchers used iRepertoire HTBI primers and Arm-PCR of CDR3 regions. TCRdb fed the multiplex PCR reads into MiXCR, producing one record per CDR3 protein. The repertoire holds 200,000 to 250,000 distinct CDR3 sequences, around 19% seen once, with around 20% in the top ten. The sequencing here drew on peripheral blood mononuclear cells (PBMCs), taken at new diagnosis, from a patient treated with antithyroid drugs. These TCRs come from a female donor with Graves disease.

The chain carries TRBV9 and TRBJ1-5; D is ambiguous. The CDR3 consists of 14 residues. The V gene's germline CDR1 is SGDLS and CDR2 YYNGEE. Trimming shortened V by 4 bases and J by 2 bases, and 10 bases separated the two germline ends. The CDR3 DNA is TGTGCCAGCAGCAAAAACGTGGGCAATCAGCCCCAGCATTTT. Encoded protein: CASSKNVGNQPQHF.

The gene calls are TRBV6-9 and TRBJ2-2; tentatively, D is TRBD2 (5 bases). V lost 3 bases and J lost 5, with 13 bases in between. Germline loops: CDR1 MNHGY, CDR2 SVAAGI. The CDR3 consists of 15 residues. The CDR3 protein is CASSYGSRGTGELFF. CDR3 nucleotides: TGTGCCAGCAGTTACGGCTCGCGAGGGACCGGGGAGCTGTTTTTT.

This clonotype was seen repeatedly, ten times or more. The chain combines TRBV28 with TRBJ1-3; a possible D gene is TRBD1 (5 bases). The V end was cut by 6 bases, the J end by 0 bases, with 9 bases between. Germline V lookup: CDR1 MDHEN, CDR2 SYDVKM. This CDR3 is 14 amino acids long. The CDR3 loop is CASRPQASGNTIYF. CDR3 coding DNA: TGTGCCAGCAGACCACAGGCCTCTGGAAACACCATATATTTT.

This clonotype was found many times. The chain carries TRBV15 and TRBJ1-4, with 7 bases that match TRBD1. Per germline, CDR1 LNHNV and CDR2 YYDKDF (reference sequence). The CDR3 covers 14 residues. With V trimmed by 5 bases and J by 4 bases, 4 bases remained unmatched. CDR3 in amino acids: CATSPTGINEKLFF. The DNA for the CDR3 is TGTGCCACCAGCCCGACAGGGATTAATGAAAAACTGTTTTTT.

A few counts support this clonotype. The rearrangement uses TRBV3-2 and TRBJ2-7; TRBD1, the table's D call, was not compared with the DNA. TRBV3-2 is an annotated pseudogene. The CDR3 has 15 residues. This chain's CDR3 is CASSQAGPYSYEQYF. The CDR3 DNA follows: TGTGCCAGCAGCCAAGCCGGGCCGTATTCCTACGAGCAGTACTTC.

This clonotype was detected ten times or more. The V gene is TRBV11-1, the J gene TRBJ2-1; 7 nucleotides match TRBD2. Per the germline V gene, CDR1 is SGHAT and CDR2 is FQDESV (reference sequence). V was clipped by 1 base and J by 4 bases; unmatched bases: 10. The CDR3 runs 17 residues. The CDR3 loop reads CASSLVAGAYEYNEQFF. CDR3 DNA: TGTGCCAGCAGCTTAGTTGCGGGAGCCTATGAGTACAATGAGCAGTTCTTC.

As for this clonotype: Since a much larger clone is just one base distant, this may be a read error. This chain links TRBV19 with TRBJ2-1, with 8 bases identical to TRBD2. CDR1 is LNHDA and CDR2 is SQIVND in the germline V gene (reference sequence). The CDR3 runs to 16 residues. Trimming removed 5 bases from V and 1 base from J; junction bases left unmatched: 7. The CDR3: CASSLMRGRSYNEQFF. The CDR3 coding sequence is TGTGCCAGTAGTTTAATGCGCGGGAGGTCCTACAATGAGCAGTTCTTC.

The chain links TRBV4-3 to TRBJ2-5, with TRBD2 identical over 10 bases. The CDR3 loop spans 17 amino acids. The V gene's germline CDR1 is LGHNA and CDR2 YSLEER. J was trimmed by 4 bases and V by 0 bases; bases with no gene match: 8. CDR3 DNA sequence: TGCGCCAGCAGCCAAGATCCCCTAGCGGGAGCTGGAGAGACCCAGTACTTC. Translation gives CASSQDPLAGAGETQYF.

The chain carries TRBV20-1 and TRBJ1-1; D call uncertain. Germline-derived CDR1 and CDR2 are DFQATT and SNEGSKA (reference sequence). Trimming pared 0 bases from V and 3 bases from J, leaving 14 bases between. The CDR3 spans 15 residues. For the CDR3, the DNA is TGCAGTGCTAGAGATTGGGCCCCGGGCCACACTGAAGCTTTCTTT. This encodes CSARDWAPGHTEAFF.

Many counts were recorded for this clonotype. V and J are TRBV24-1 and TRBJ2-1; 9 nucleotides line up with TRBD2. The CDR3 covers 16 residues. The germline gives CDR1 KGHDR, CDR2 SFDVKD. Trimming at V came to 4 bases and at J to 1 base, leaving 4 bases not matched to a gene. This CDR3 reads CATSDGAGGSYNEQFF. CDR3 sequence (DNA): TGTGCCACCAGTGACGGGGCGGGAGGGTCCTACAATGAGCAGTTCTTC.

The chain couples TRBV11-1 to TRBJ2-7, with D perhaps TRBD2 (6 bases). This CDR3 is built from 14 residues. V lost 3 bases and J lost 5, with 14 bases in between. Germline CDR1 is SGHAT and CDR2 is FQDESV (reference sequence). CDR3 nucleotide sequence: TGTGCCAGCAGCTTTGGGGGGTTCGATGACGAGCAGTACGTC. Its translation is CASSFGGFDDEQYV.

The CDR3 DNA reads TGTGCCAGCAGTTACCCCAAGGGAGTATATGAGCAGTTCTTC. Its translation is CASSYPKGVYEQFF. The chain carries TRBV6-2 or TRBV6-3 and TRBJ2-1; perhaps TRBD2 as D (5 bases). Germline V lookup: CDR1 MNHEY, CDR2 SVGEGT. V lost 2 bases to trimming and J lost 8 bases, with 13 bases between them. CDR3 size: 14 residues.

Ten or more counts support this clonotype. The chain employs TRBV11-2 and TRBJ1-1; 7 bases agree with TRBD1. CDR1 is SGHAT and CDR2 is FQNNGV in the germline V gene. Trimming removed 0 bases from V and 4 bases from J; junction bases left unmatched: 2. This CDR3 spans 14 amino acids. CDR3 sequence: CASSLEGGFTEAFF. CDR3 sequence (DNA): TGTGCCAGCAGCTTAGAAGGGGGCTTCACTGAAGCTTTCTTT. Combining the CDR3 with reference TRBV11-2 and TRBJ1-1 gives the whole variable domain EAGVAQSPRYKIIEKRQSVAFWCNPISGHATLYWYQQILGQGPKLLIQFQNNGVVDDSQLPKDRFSAERLKGVDSTLKIQPAKLEDSAVYLCASSLEGGFTEAFFGQGTRLTVV.

The CDR3: CASSYPAREIDEQYF. Written as DNA, the CDR3 is TGTGCCAGCAGTTACCCAGCCCGGGAGATAGACGAGCAGTACTTC. The J gene is TRBJ2-7, the V gene TRBV6-5; D is perhaps TRBD2 (6 bases). Germline CDR1 reads MNHEY; CDR2 reads SVGAGI. Trimming stripped 2 bases from V and 5 bases from J, with 16 bases between. There are 15 residues in the CDR3.

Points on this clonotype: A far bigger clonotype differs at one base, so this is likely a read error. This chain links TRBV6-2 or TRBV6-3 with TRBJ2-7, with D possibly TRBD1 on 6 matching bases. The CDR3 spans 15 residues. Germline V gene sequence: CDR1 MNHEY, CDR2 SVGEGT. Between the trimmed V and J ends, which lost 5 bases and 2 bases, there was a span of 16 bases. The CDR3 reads CASSGPEQGAYEQYF. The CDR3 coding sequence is TGTGCCAGCAGTGGTCCGGAACAGGGCGCCTACGAGCAGTACTTC.

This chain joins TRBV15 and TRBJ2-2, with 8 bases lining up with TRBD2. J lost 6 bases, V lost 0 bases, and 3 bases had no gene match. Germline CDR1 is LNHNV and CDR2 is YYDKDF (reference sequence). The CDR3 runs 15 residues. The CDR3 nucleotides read TGTGCCACCAGCAGAGACAGCGGGGGCGCCGGGGAGCTGTTTTTT. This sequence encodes CATSRDSGGAGELFF.

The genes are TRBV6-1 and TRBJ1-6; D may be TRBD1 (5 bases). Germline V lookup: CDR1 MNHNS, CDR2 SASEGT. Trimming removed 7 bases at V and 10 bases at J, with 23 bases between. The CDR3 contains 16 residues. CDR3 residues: CASILRGGNSWSPLHF. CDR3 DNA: TGTGCCAGCATCCTTCGTGGGGGAAACTCTTGGTCACCCCTCCACTTT.

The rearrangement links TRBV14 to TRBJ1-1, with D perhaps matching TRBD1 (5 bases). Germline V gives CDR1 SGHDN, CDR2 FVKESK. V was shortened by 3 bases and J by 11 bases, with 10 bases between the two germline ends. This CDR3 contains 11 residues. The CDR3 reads CASSQGGRAFF. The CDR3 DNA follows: TGTGCCAGCAGCCAGGGGGGGAGGGCTTTCTTT.

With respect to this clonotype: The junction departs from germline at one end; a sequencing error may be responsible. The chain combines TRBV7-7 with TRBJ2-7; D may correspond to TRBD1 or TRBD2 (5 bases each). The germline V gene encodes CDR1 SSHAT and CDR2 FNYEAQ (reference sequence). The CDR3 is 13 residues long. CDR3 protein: CASSLFERGEQYF. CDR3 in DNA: TGTGCTAGCAGCTTGTTCGAGAGGGGCGAGCAGTACTTC.

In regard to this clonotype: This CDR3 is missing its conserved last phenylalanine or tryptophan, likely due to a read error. CDR3 bases: TGTGCCAGCTCACCGCGGACACTGCGGAAAAAAGAGACCCAGTACTTG. Translation gives CASSPRTLRKKETQYL. The chain combines TRBV18 with TRBJ2-5; the D gene is possibly TRBD1 (5 bases). This CDR3 is 16 amino acids long. CDR1 and CDR2 from the germline V gene are KGHSH and LQKENI. The ends were cut back, 3 bases at V and 3 bases at J, with 17 bases in the middle.

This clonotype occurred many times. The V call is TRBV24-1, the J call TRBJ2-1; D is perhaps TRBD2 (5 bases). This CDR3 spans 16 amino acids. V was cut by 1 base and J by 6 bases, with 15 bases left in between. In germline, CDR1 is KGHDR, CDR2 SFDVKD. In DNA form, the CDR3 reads TGTGCCACCAGTGATTTAGAGACTACCGCACTCAATGAGCAGTTCTTC. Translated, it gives CATSDLETTALNEQFF.

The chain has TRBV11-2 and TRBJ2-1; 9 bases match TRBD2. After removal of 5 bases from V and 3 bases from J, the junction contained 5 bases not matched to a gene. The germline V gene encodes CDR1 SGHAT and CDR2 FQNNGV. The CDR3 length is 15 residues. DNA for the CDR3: TGTGCCAGCAGCCCCACTAGCGGGCTCTACAATGAGCAGTTCTTC. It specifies CASSPTSGLYNEQFF.

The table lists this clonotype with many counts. As DNA, the CDR3 is TGTGCCAGCAAGTGGGAAAGAAACACTGAAGCTTTCTTT. Its translation is CASKWERNTEAFF. The chain is built from TRBV6-1 and TRBJ1-1; no firm D call. The CDR3 is 13 residues long. Germline loops: CDR1 MNHNS, CDR2 SASEGT. Trimming took off 7 bases at V and 2 bases at J, with 11 bases between the two ends.

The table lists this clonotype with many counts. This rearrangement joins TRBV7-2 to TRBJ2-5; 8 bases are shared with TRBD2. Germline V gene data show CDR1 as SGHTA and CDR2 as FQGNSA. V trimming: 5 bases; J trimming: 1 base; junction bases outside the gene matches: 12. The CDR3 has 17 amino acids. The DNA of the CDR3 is TGTGCCAGCAGCGCCGGGTCGGGAGGGGGGAGCCAAGAGACCCAGTACTTC. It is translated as CASSAGSGGGSQETQYF. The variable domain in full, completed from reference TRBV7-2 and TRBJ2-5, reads GAGVSQSPSNKVTEKGKDVELRCDPISGHTALYWYRQSLGQGLEFLIYFQGNSAPDKSGLPSDRFSAERTGGSVSTLTIQRTQQEDSAVYLCASSAGSGGGSQETQYFGPGTRLLVL.

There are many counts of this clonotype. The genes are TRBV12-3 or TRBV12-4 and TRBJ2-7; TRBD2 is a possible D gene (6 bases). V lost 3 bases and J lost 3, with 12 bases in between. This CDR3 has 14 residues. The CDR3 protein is CASSFWDSHYEQYF. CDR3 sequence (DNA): TGTGCCAGCAGTTTTTGGGACTCCCACTACGAGCAGTACTTC.

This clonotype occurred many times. The DNA of the CDR3 is TGTGCCAGCAGCTTAAGCCCATCGAACACCGGGGAGCTGTTTTTT. Protein product: CASSLSPSNTGELFF. The rearrangement uses TRBV7-3 and TRBJ2-2; D gene uncertain. V was cut by 1 base and J by 0 bases, with 6 bases left in between. Per germline, CDR1 SGHTA and CDR2 FQGTGA. This CDR3 comprises 15 residues.